The 13 T cell receptor beta chains in this list originate from one sample, sequenced in a study of T-cell reconstitution after alpha-beta-depleted transplantation in children. The TCRbeta library was prepared with unique molecular identifiers. TCRdb re-derived calls from the PCR reads in MiXCR, one entry per CDR3 protein. The top ten clones hold 5% of a sample with roughly 790,000 distinct CDR3 sequences, around 15% of them seen once. The sample consisted of PBMCs, mostly from graft donor cells, taken 360 days after TCRalphabeta/CD19-depleted stem cell transplant. The receptors were gathered from a male patient aged 10 to 17 who had a stem cell transplant for acute lymphoblastic leukemia, so the T cells may come from the graft donor.

The chain recombines TRBV19 with TRBJ1-2, with TRBD1 as a possible D gene (5 bases). The V end lost 6 bases, the J end lost 4 bases, and 12 bases lay between the germline ends. Germline CDR1 and CDR2: LNHDA and SQIVND (reference sequence). This CDR3 spans 13 amino acids. The DNA for the CDR3 is TGTGCCAGTAGGACGACAGTCCCCTATGGCTACACCTTC. Encoded protein: CASRTTVPYGYTF.

This clonotype has at least ten counts. The chain has TRBV20-1 and TRBJ2-3, with TRBD2 identical over 9 bases. The V gene's germline CDR1 is DFQATT and CDR2 SNEGSKA (reference sequence). The CDR3 contains 18 residues. V lost 0 bases and J lost 1; bases outside the gene matches: 11. The CDR3 protein is CSARDLLSGSGGTDTQYF. Here the CDR3 DNA reads TGCAGTGCTAGAGACCTCCTTAGCGGGAGTGGAGGCACAGATACGCAGTATTTT.

The sample holds a few counts of this clonotype. This sequence joins TRBV3-1 and TRBJ2-1; 10 positions agree with TRBD2. The CDR3 contains 17 residues. The germline V gene encodes CDR1 LGHDT and CDR2 YNNKEL (reference sequence). The trim removed 3 bases at V and 8 bases at J, leaving 13 bases unmatched. The CDR3 DNA reads as TGTGCCAGCAGCCACCCGAGTCTAGCGGGAGTTTGGGATGAGCAGTTCTTC. Amino acid sequence: CASSHPSLAGVWDEQFF.

This clonotype was seen a few times. The rearrangement uses TRBV12-3 or TRBV12-4 and TRBJ2-7; TRBD2 might be the D (5 bases). The CDR3 spans 15 residues. The V and J ends lost 3 bases and 2 bases respectively, with 14 bases between them. CDR3 DNA: TGTGCCAGCAGTTTTGAGGTGGGTAGCGCCTACGAGCAGTACTTC. Protein: CASSFEVGSAYEQYF.

This clonotype was recorded a few times. The chain combines TRBV20-1 with TRBJ2-2, with D perhaps matching TRBD2 (6 bases). CDR3 length: 15 amino acids. V was trimmed by 3 bases and J by 5 bases, leaving 16 bases between them. The V gene's germline CDR1 is DFQATT and CDR2 SNEGSKA (reference sequence). In nucleotides, the CDR3 is TGCAGTGCTAGGAGGGGTTGGGGAGGTACCGGGGAGCTGTTTTTT. Its translation is CSARRGWGGTGELFF.

This chain uses TRBV4-1 with TRBJ2-5; tentative D call: TRBD2 (6 bases). With 3 bases removed from V and 2 bases from J, the gap between germline ends came to 16 bases. The germline V gene has CDR1 MGHRA and CDR2 YSYEKL. The CDR3 is made up of 16 amino acids. CDR3 bases: TGCGCCAGCAGCCAGCCTTTAGCGGCACTTCAAGAGACCCAGTACTTC. Translation: CASSQPLAALQETQYF.

The chain uses TRBV7-8 and TRBJ2-1, with TRBD2 identical over 11 bases. CDR1 SGHVS and CDR2 FQNEAQ come from the germline V gene. The CDR3 is 17 amino acids. Unmatched junction bases numbered 9, after V lost 5 bases and J lost 3 bases. DNA for the CDR3: TGTGCCAGCAGCCTTTTTCCGGGACTAGCGGACTACAATGAGCAGTTCTTC. Amino acid sequence: CASSLFPGLADYNEQFF.

This clonotype was counted only a few times. The V and J genes are TRBV11-2 and TRBJ2-1, with D possibly TRBD1 on 6 matching bases. The V end lost 5 bases, the J end lost 4 bases, and 18 bases lay between the germline ends. Germline CDR1 SGHAT, CDR2 FQNNGV. The CDR3 spans 16 residues. The chain's CDR3 is CASSISTGIRYNEQFF. CDR3 DNA: TGTGCCAGCAGCATCTCAACAGGGATAAGGTACAATGAGCAGTTCTTC.

A few counts support this clonotype. The chain joins TRBV7-9 to TRBJ2-7; 7 nucleotides align to TRBD1. Germline trimming cut 1 base from V and 3 bases from J; bases unmatched to any gene: 9. The CDR3 is 16 amino acids. Germline V gene lookup returns CDR1 SEHNR and CDR2 FQNEAQ (reference sequence). CDR3 bases: TGTGCCAGCAGCTTAGAAGGACGGACAGGCGACTACGAGCAGTACTTC. This translates into CASSLEGRTGDYEQYF. Using reference TRBV7-9 and TRBJ2-7 for the parts outside the CDR3, the full variable domain is DTGVSQNPRHKITKRGQNVTFRCDPISEHNRLYWYRQTLGQGPEFLTYFQNEAQLEKSRLLSDRFSAERPKGSFSTLEIQRTEQGDSAMYLCASSLEGRTGDYEQYFGPGTRLTVT.

This clonotype was observed a handful of times. The CDR3 DNA sequence: TGTGCCAGCAGTTACCGGACTCAGTACGAGCAGTACTTC. Amino acids: CASSYRTQYEQYF. The J gene is TRBJ2-7, the V gene TRBV6-5; the D gene is possibly TRBD2 (5 bases). CDR1 and CDR2 from the germline V gene are MNHEY and SVGAGI. V lost 2 bases, J lost 4 bases, and 9 bases lay in between. The CDR3 loop spans 13 amino acids.

This clonotype was recorded at least ten times. This chain connects TRBV12-3 or TRBV12-4 to TRBJ2-6; D is uncertain. Trimming shortened V by 5 bases and J by 0 bases, and 5 bases separated the two germline ends. There are 14 residues in the CDR3. CDR3 bases: TGTGCCAGCAGTAGGTCCTCTGGGGCCAACGTCCTGACTTTC. Protein product: CASSRSSGANVLTF.

This clonotype appeared many times. This rearrangement joins TRBV20-1 to TRBJ2-1, with 9 bases identical to TRBD2. V shed 0 bases, J shed 7 bases, and the junction held 13 bases outside the gene matches. Germline CDR1 DFQATT, CDR2 SNEGSKA (reference sequence). This CDR3 region has 17 residues. In DNA, the CDR3 is TGCAGTGCTAGAGATCTAAGGAGGCGGGAGGGATCGAATGAGCAGTTCTTC. It encodes CSARDLRRREGSNEQFF.

This clonotype was seen more than once but under ten times. The chain links TRBV2 to TRBJ2-3, with 8 bases matching TRBD2. After removal of 8 bases from V and 2 bases from J, the junction contained 6 bases not matched to a gene. In germline, CDR1 is SNHLY, CDR2 FYNNEI. The CDR3 contains 14 residues. CDR3 sequence reads: CASARLALTDTQYF. CDR3 DNA: TGTGCCAGCGCCCGACTAGCGCTCACAGATACGCAGTATTTT.